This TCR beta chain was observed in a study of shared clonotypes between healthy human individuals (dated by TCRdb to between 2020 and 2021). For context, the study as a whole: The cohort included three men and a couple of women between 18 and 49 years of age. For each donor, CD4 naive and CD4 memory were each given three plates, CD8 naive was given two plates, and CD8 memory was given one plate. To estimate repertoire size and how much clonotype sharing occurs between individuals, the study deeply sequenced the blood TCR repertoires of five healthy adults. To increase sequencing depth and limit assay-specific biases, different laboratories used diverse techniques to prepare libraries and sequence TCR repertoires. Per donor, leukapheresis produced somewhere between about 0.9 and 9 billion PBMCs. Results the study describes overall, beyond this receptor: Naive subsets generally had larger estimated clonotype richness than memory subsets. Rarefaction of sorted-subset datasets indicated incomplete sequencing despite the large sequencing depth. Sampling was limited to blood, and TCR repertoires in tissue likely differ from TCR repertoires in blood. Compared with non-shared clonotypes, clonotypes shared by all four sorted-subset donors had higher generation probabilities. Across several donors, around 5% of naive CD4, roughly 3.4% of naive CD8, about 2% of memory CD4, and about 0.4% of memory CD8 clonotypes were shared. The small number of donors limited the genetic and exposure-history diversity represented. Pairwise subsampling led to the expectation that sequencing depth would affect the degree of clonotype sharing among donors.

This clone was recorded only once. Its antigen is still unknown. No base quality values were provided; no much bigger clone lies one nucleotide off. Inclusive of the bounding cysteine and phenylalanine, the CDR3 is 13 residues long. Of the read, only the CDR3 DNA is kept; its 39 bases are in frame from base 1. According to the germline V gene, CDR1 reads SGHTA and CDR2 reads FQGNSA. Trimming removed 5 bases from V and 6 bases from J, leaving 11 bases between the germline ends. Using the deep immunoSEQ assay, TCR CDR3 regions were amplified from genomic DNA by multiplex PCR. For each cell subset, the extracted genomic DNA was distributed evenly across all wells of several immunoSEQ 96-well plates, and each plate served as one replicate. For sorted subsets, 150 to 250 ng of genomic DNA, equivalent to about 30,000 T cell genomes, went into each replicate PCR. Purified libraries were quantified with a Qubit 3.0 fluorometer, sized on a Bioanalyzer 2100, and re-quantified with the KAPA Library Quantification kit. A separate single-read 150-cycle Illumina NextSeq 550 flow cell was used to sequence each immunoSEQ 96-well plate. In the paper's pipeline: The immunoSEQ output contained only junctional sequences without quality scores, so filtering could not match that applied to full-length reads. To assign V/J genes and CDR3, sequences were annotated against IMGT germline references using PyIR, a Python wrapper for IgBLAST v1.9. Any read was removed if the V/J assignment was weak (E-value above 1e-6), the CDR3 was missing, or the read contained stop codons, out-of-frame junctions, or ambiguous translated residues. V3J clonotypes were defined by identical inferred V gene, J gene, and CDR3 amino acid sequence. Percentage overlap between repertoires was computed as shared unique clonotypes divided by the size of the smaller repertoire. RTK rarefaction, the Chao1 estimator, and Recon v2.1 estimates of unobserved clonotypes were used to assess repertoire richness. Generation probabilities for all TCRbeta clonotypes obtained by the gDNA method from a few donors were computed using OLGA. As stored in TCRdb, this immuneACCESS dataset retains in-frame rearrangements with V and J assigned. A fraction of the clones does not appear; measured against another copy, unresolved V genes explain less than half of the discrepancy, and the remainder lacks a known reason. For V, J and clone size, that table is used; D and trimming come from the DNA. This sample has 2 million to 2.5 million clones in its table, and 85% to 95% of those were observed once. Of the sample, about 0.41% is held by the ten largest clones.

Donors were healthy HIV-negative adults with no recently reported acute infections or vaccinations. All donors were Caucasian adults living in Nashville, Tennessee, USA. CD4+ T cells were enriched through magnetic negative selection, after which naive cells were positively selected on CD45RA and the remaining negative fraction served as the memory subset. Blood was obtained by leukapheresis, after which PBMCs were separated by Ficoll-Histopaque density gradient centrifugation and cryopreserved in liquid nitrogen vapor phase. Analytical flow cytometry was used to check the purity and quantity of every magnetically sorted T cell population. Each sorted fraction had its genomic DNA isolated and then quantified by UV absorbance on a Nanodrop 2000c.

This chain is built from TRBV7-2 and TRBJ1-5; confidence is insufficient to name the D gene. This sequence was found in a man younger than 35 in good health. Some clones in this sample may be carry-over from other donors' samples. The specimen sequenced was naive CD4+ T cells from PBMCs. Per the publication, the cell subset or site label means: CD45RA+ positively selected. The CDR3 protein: CASSPRGGQPQHF. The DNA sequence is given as TGTGCCAGCAGCCCAAGAGGCGGTCAGCCCCAGCATTTT.